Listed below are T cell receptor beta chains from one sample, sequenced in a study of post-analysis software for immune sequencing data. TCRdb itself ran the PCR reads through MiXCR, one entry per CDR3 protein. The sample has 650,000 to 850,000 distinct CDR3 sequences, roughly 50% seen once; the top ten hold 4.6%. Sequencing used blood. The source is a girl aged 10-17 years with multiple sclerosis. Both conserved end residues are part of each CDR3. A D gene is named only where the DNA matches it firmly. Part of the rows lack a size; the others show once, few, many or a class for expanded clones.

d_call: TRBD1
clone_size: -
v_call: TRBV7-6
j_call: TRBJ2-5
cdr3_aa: CASSPRRQGMMPEETQYF
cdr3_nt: TGTGCCAGCAGCCCCCGAAGACAGGGGATGATGCCTGAAGAGACCCAGTACTTC

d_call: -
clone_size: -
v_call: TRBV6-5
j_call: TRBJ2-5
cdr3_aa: CASGDWGQETQYF
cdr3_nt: TGTGCCAGCGGCGACTGGGGGCAAGAGACCCAGTACTTC

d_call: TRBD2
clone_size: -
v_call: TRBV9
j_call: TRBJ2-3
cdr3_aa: CASSVGTGLAGTDTQYF
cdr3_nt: TGTGCCAGCAGCGTGGGAACCGGACTAGCGGGGACAGATACGCAGTATTTT

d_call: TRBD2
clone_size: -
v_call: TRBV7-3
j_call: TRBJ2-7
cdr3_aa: CASSAWTTSGSYEQYF
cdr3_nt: TGTGCCAGCTCGGCTTGGACGACTAGCGGGAGCTACGAGCAGTACTTC

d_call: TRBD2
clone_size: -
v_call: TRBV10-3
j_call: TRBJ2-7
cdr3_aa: CAISPISGRGSYEQYF
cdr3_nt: TGTGCCATCAGTCCTATAAGCGGGAGAGGTTCCTACGAGCAGTACTTC

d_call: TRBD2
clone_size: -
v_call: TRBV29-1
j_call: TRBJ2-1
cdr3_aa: CSAQGTSGSDEQFF
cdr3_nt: TGCAGCGCCCAGGGGACTAGCGGGAGCGATGAGCAGTTCTTC

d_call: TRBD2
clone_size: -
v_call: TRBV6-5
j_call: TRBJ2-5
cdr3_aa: CASSYLAGQETQYF
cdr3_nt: TGTGCCAGCAGTTACCTAGCGGGGCAAGAGACCCAGTACTTC

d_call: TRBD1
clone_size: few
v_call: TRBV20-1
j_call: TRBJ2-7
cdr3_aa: CSARGDRTYYEQYF
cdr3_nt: TGCAGTGCTAGAGGGGACAGAACCTACTACGAGCAGTACTTC

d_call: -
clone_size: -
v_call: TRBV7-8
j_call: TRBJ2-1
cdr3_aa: CASSLESGSLYNEQFF
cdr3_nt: TGTGCCAGCAGCTTAGAGTCCGGGAGTCTCTACAATGAGCAGTTCTTC

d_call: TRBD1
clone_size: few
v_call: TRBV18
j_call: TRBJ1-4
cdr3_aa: CASSPLGQGIGKLFF
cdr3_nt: TGTGCCAGCTCACCGCTCGGACAGGGAATAGGGAAACTGTTTTTT

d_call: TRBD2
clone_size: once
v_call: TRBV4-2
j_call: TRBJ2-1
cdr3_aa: CASSQGPLSGGSYNEQFF
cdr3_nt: TGTGCCAGCAGCCAAGGACCCCTGAGCGGGGGGTCATACAATGAGCAGTTCTTC

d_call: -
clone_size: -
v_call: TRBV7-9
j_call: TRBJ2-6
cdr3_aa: CASSLGSGQGANVLTF
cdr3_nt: TGTGCCAGCAGCTTAGGTAGTGGACAGGGGGCCAACGTCCTGACTTTC

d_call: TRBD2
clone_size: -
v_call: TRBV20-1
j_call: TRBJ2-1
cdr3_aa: CSADLGTRSYNEQFF
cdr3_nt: TGCAGTGCCGACCTCGGGACTAGGTCTTACAATGAGCAGTTCTTC

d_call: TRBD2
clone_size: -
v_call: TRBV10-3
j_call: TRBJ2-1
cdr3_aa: CAISADSGSNNEQFF
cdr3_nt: TGTGCCATCAGTGCGGATAGCGGGAGCAACAATGAGCAGTTCTTC

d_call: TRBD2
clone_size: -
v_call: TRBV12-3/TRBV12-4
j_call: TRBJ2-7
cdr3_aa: CASSFLAGGNRNEQYF
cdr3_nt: TGTGCCAGCAGTTTTTTAGCGGGAGGGAATCGGAACGAGCAGTACTTC

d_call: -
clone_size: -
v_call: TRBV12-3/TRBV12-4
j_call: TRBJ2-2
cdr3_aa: CASSLATNTGELFF
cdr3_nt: TGTGCCAGCAGCTTGGCCACCAACACCGGGGAGCTGTTTTTT

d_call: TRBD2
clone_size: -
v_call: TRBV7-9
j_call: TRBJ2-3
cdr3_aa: CASSRYAVSGNTDTQYF
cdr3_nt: TGTGCCAGCAGCCGCTACGCGGTGAGCGGGAACACAGATACGCAGTATTTT

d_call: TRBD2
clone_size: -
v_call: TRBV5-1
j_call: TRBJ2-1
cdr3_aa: CAGLTSGSRSNEQFF
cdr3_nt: TGCGCCGGCCTGACTAGCGGGAGTAGGTCGAATGAGCAGTTCTTC

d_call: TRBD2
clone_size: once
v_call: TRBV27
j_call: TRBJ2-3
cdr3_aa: CASSTRLAEDTDTQYF
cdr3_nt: TGTGCCAGCAGTACCCGACTAGCGGAGGACACAGATACGCAGTATTTT

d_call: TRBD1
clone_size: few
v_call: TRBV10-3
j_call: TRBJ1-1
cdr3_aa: CAIRTDRGEAFF
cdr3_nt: TGTGCCATCAGAACCGACAGGGGTGAAGCTTTCTTT

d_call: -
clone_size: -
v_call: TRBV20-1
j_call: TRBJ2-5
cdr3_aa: CSATGAQETQYF
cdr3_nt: TGCAGTGCTACAGGGGCCCAAGAGACCCAGTACTTC

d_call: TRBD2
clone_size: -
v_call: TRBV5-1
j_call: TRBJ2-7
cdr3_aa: CASSLRTEGLAFYEQYF
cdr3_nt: TGCGCCAGCAGCTTACGTACGGAGGGACTAGCGTTTTACGAGCAGTACTTC

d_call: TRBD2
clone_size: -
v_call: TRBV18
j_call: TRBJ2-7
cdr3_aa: CASSPEAGAYEQYF
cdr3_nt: TGTGCCAGCTCACCAGAAGCGGGGGCCTACGAGCAGTACTTC

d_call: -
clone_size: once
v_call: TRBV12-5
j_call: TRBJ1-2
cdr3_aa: CASGLVGMNYGYTF
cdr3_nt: TGTGCTAGTGGTTTGGTCGGCATGAACTATGGCTACACCTTC

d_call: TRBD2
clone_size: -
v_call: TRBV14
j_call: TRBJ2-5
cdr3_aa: CASSQGGLAQETQYF
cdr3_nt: TGTGCCAGCAGCCAAGGGGGACTAGCCCAAGAGACCCAGTACTTC

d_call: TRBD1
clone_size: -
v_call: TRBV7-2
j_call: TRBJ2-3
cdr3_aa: CASSLAGQGARADTQYF
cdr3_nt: TGTGCCAGCAGCTTAGCAGGACAGGGGGCGCGGGCAGATACGCAGTATTTT

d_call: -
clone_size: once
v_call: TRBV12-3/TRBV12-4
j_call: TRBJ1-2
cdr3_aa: CASSLRAGANTYYGYTF
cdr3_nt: TGTGCCAGCAGTTTAAGGGCGGGGGCCAACACTTACTATGGCTACACCTTC

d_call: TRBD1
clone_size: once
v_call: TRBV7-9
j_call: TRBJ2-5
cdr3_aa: CASSFATGVQETQYF
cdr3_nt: TGTGCCAGCAGCTTCGCTACAGGGGTTCAAGAGACCCAGTACTTC

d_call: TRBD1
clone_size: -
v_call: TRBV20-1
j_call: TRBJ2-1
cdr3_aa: CSASGGHRGNNEQFF
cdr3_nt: TGCAGTGCTAGCGGAGGGCACAGGGGGAATAATGAGCAGTTCTTC

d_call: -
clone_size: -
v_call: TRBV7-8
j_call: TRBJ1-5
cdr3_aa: CASTGPNQPQHF
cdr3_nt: TGTGCCAGCACCGGACCTAATCAGCCCCAGCATTTT

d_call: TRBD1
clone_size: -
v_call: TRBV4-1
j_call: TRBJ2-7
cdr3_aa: CASSPLPGQDYEQYF
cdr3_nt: TGCGCCAGCAGCCCACTGCCGGGACAGGACTACGAGCAGTACTTC

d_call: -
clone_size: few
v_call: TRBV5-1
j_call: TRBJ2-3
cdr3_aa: CASSFDRKGTDTQYF
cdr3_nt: TGCGCCAGCAGCTTCGACAGGAAAGGCACAGATACGCAGTATTTT

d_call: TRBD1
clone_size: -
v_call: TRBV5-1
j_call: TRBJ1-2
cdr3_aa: CASSPRDRVYGYTF
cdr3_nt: TGCGCCAGCAGCCCCCGGGACAGGGTCTATGGCTACACCTTC

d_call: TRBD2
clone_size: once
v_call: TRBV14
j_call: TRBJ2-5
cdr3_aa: CASSSQREGGETQYF
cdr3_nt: TGTGCCAGCAGCTCCCAGCGGGAGGGCGGAGAGACCCAGTACTTC

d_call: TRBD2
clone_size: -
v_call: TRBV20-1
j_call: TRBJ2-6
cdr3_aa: CSAIPGGGFTSGANVLTF
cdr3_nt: TGCAGTGCTATCCCTGGGGGGGGATTCACGTCTGGGGCCAACGTCCTGACTTTC

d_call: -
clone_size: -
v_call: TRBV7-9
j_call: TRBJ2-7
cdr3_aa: CASSRDWSYEQYF
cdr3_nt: TGTGCCAGCAGCCGAGACTGGTCCTACGAGCAGTACTTC

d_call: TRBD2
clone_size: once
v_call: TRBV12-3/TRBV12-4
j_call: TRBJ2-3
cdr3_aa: CASSPGLADFASTDTQYF
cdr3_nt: TGTGCCAGCAGCCCGGGACTAGCGGACTTTGCTAGCACAGATACGCAGTATTTT

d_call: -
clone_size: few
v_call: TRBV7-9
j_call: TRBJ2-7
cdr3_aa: CATRSGDYEQYF
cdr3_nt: TGTGCCACCCGATCGGGTGACTACGAGCAGTACTTC

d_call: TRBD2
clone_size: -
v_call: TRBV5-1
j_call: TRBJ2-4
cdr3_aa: CASSTETGRDIQYF
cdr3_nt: TGCGCCAGCAGCACCGAGACCGGGAGGGACATTCAGTACTTC

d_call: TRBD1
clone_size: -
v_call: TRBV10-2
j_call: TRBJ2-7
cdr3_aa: CASSEADRLWGQYF
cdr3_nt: TGCGCCAGCAGTGAGGCGGACAGGCTATGGGGGCAGTACTTC

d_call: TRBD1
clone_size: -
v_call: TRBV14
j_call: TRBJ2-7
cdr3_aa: CASSRLGDRGLYEQYF
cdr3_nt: TGTGCCAGCAGCCGTCTGGGAGACAGGGGGCTCTACGAGCAGTACTTC

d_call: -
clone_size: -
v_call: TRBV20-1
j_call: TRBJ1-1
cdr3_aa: CSAIRTGNTEAFF
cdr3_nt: TGCAGTGCTATTAGAACAGGGAACACTGAAGCTTTCTTT

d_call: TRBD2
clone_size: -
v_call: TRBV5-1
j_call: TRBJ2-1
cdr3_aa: CASSLQLAGVSSYNEQFF
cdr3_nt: TGCGCCAGCAGCTTGCAACTAGCGGGAGTTAGCTCCTACAATGAGCAGTTCTTC

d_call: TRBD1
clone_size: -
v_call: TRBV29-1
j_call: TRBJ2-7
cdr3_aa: CSVAGRTGIGYEQYF
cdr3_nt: TGCAGCGTTGCCGGCCGGACAGGGATTGGATACGAGCAGTACTTC

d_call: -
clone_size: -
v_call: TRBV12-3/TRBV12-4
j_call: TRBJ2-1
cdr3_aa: CASSQNSEQFF
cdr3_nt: TGTGCCAGCAGCCAAAATTCTGAGCAGTTCTTC

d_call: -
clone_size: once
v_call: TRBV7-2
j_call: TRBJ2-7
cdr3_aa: CASALSYEQYF
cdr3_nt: TGTGCCAGCGCCCTCTCCTACGAGCAGTACTTC

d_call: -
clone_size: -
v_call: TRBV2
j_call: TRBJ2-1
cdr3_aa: CASTRDFEQFF
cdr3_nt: TGTGCCAGCACCCGGGACTTTGAGCAGTTCTTC

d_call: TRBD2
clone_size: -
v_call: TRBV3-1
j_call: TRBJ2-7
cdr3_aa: CASSLEAGGPSIEYEQYF
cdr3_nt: TGTGCCAGCAGCCTGGAAGCGGGGGGGCCATCGATTGAGTACGAGCAGTACTTC

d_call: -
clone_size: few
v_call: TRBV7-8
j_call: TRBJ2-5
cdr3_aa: CASSLRKGWGETQYF
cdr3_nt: TGTGCCAGCAGCTTAAGAAAAGGGTGGGGAGAGACCCAGTACTTC

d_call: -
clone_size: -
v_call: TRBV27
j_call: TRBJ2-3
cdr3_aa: CASGVAPSTDTQYF
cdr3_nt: TGTGCCAGCGGGGTAGCGCCTAGCACAGATACGCAGTATTTT

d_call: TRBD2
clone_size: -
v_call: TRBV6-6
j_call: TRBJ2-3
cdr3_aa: CASTLAGRTDTQYF
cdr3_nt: TGTGCCAGCACCCTAGCGGGGCGCACAGATACGCAGTATTTT

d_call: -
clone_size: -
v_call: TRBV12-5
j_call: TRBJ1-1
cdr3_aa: CASSPGHQNTEAFF
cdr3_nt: TGTGCTAGTTCGCCCGGACATCAGAACACTGAAGCTTTCTTT

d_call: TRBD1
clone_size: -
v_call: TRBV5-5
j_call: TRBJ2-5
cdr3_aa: CASSLIGQGAWETQYF
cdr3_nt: TGTGCCAGCAGCTTGATCGGACAGGGGGCCTGGGAGACCCAGTACTTC

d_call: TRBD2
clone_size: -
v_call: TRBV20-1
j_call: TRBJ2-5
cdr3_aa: CSARDPSGGALETQYF
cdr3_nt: TGCAGTGCTAGAGATCCGAGCGGGGGGGCCCTAGAGACCCAGTACTTC

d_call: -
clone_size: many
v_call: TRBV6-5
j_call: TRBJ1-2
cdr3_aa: CASTPVGGQTANYGYTF
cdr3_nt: TGTGCCAGCACCCCCGTGGGGGGGCAGACCGCTAACTATGGCTACACCTTC

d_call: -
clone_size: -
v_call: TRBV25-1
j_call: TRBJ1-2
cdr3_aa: CASTMGAGYTF
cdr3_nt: TGTGCCAGCACCATGGGGGCTGGCTACACCTTC

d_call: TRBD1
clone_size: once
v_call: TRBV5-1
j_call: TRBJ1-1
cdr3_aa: CASSQVTQGAGEAFF
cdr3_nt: TGCGCCAGCAGCCAAGTTACGCAGGGGGCAGGTGAAGCTTTCTTT